This entry features one TCR beta chain sequence. Antigen: not known. One base away lies a much larger clone, so this may be a sequencing read error. TCRbeta libraries were built with three rounds of nested PCR, modified from ARM-PCR. TCRdb re-analysed the multiplex PCR reads in MiXCR, keeping a single row per CDR3 protein. The sample lists tens of thousands of distinct CDR3 sequences; 64% were seen once. This entry belongs to a study of tumor and adjacent non-tumor tissue in lung cancer. The template was RNA from unsorted bulk tissue. Distant lung tissue was collected more than 3 cm away from the tumor edge. Donors were chemotherapy-naive, newly diagnosed lung cancer surgical patients in China, August–late 2014. Broader study findings: Tumor TCR diversity, when higher, was linked to shorter survival. TCR diversity was significantly greater in tumor than normal lung tissue. In normal lung, the top 100 clones were significantly more dominant than in tumor.

This CDR3 spans 15 amino acids. The germline V gene encodes CDR1 SGHRS and CDR2 YFSETQ. The chain employs TRBV5-1 and TRBJ2-7, with D perhaps matching TRBD1 (6 bases). Material for sequencing was distant non-tumor lung tissue. The sequence was obtained from a woman aged 70-85 years with non-small cell lung cancer. CDR3 sequence: CPSSLAEQGYYEQYF. CDR3 bases: TGCCCCAGCAGCTTGGCCGAACAGGGTTACTACGAGCAGTACTTC.